The rows below give T cell receptor beta chains drawn from one sample of a study of T-cell memory formation after mild COVID-19. Using its own MiXCR run on the 5' RACE reads, TCRdb lists one record per CDR3 protein. The sample lists about 250,000 distinct CDR3 sequences, about 17% occurring once. Input material: PBMCs or a T cell subset sorted from them (not recorded which). The receptors stem from a young man who had mild COVID-19 (a few samples of this study predate the infection). Cell type and time point are not known. CDR3s include the opening cysteine and the closing phenylalanine or tryptophan. The D gene is left open where the match is weak. A clone size is listed for some rows: how often the clone was seen (once, few, many), or a class if it is expanded.

>NA|NA|TRBV7-9|TRBJ1-3
CASSPPNPGNTIYF
TGTGCCAGCAGCCCACCCAACCCTGGAAACACCATATATTTT
>NA|NA|TRBV24-1|TRBJ2-1
CATSDPLTYEQFF
TGTGCCACCAGTGATCCCCTAACCTATGAGCAGTTCTTC
>NA|few|TRBV6-6|TRBJ2-7
CASPERGTAYEQYF
TGTGCCAGCCCCGAGCGGGGGACAGCCTACGAGCAGTACTTC
>TRBD2|few|TRBV9|TRBJ2-5
CASSRLAGLETQYF
TGTGCCAGCAGCAGACTAGCGGGGTTGGAGACCCAGTACTTC
>NA|NA|TRBV5-1|TRBJ2-1
CASSLIGGLASSYNEQFF
TGCGCCAGCAGCTTGATCGGTGGTCTGGCTAGCTCCTACAATGAGCAGTTCTTC
>NA|few|TRBV6-2/TRBV6-3|TRBJ1-2
CASTKREGVKDNDGYTF
TGTGCCAGCACCAAACGAGAAGGGGTAAAGGACAATGATGGCTACACCTTC
>TRBD2|NA|TRBV5-1|TRBJ2-5
CASSLGLAGGKTQYF
TGCGCCAGCAGCTTGGGACTAGCGGGGGGTAAGACCCAGTACTTC
>NA|NA|TRBV7-8|TRBJ1-2
CASSQYIRTENYGYTF
TGTGCCAGCAGCCAGTATATTCGGACGGAGAACTATGGCTACACCTTC
>NA|NA|TRBV30|TRBJ1-5
CAWSVNQALQPQHF
TGTGCCTGGAGTGTCAACCAGGCGTTACAGCCCCAGCATTTT
>NA|NA|TRBV7-2|TRBJ2-5
CASSLEAGQETQYF
TGTGCCAGCAGCTTAGAGGCGGGGCAAGAGACCCAGTACTTC
>TRBD2|few|TRBV5-1|TRBJ2-1
CASSLAGRGGHEQFF
TGCGCCAGCAGCTTGGCCGGGCGGGGGGGCCATGAGCAGTTCTTC
>NA|many|TRBV5-1|TRBJ2-1
CASSLAGSFSYNEQFF
TGCGCCAGCAGCTTGGCGGGGTCATTCTCCTACAATGAGCAGTTCTTC
>NA|NA|TRBV18|TRBJ1-5
CASSAVGNQPQHF
TGTGCCAGCTCAGCCGTCGGTAATCAGCCCCAGCATTTT
>NA|few|TRBV2|TRBJ2-3
CASSEQAGTDTQYF
TGTGCCAGCAGTGAACAGGCAGGCACAGATACGCAGTATTTT
>TRBD1|few|TRBV5-1|TRBJ2-2
CASSIRQGAGELFF
TGCGCCAGCAGCATACGACAGGGGGCCGGGGAGCTGTTTTTT
>NA|NA|TRBV20-1|TRBJ1-5
CSASGHSDQPQHF
TGCAGTGCTAGCGGGCATTCGGATCAGCCCCAGCATTTT
>NA|few|TRBV6-5|TRBJ1-2
CASQNSGANYGYTF
TGTGCCAGCCAGAACTCGGGAGCTAACTATGGCTACACCTTC
>NA|NA|TRBV29-1|TRBJ1-2
CSVERQVNYGYTF
TGCAGCGTTGAACGGCAGGTTAACTATGGCTACACCTTC
>TRBD2|many|TRBV7-3|TRBJ2-3
CASSRGTSGGSDTQYF
TGTGCCAGCAGCCGCGGGACTAGCGGGGGGTCAGATACGCAGTATTTT
>NA|NA|TRBV6-1|TRBJ2-3
CASMDSTDTQYF
TGTGCCAGCATGGACAGCACAGATACGCAGTATTTT
>NA|NA|TRBV9|TRBJ1-3
CASSVETAGNTIYF
TGTGCCAGCAGCGTAGAAACAGCTGGAAACACCATATATTTT